These T cell receptor beta chains were read from a single sample in a study of cytomegalovirus exposure and HLA in healthy donors. Profiling relied on immunoSEQ multiplex PCR, and the TCRdb table lists in-frame clones only, not all of them. Of over 100,000 clones in the sample, around nine tenths are singletons; the top ten hold 4% to 6.5%. The sequencing sample was made of PBMCs. These TCRs come from a woman aged 25 to 39 in good health and CMV-seronegative. Both conserved end residues are part of each CDR3. D genes are given only for firm matches. Only part of the rows carry a size: once, few, many, or a class if the clone is expanded.

clone size	J gene	V gene	D gene	CDR3 DNA	CDR3 protein
-	TRBJ1-6	TRBV7-9	-	TGTGCCAGCAGCGCGTACAATTCACCCCTCCACTTT	CASSAYNSPLHF
-	TRBJ1-1	TRBV19	TRBD1	TGTGCCAGTAGTACCTGGACAGGGGGCGCCGGGATGAACACTGAAGCTTTCTTT	CASSTWTGGAGMNTEAFF
-	TRBJ2-7	TRBV28	-	TGTGCCAGCAGTTTCCTAGTTCGGAGGGAGCAGTACTTC	CASSFLVRREQYF
-	TRBJ1-4	TRBV19	TRBD1	TGTGCCAGTAGTATGTGGGGACAGGGAAAAGGAGCAACTAATGAAAAACTGTTTTTT	CASSMWGQGKGATNEKLFF
-	TRBJ1-1	TRBV6-6	-	TGTGCCAGCAGTTACCGGGGGGACACTGAAGCTTTCTTT	CASSYRGDTEAFF
-	TRBJ2-5	TRBV27	-	TGTGCCAGCAGTTCTCAGCGCTGGGAGACCCAGTACTTC	CASSSQRWETQYF
few	TRBJ2-7	TRBV4-2	-	TGTGCCAGCAGCCAAGGCGCGGCTACTAGTGACCCGTTCTCCTACGAGCAGTACTTC	CASSQGAATSDPFSYEQYF
-	TRBJ1-1	TRBV9	-	TGTGCCAGCAGCGGACAGCCAATGAACACTGAAGCTTTCTTT	CASSGQPMNTEAFF
-	TRBJ2-3	TRBV7-2	TRBD2	TGTGCCAGCAGCCGGACTAGCGGGAGAACAGATACGCAGTATTTT	CASSRTSGRTDTQYF
-	TRBJ2-1	TRBV7-3	-	TGTGCCAGCAGCTTACGGAGGATCTTC	CASSLRRIF
-	TRBJ1-1	TRBV28	-	TGTGCCAGCAGTTTATCGTTTGCGGGGCAGGGAGAAGCTTTCTTT	CASSLSFAGQGEAFF
-	TRBJ2-3	TRBV5-1	TRBD1	TGCGCCAGCAGCACCACCGGGACAGGGCATAATACGCAGTATTTT	CASSTTGTGHNTQYF
-	TRBJ2-3	TRBV7-2	-	TGTGCCAGCAGCCCTTACTATACCACAGATACGCAGTATTTT	CASSPYYTTDTQYF
-	TRBJ1-5	TRBV19	-	TGTGCCAGCACACAGGGTTATAGCAATCAGCCCCAGCATTTT	CASTQGYSNQPQHF
once	TRBJ1-1	TRBV19	TRBD1	TGTGCCAGTAGCCCGACAGGGGGGAACACTGAAGCTTTCTTT	CASSPTGGNTEAFF
few	TRBJ2-6	TRBV2	-	TGTGCCAGTCGTTCGGTGCGCTCTGGGGCCAACGTCCTGACTTTC	CASRSVRSGANVLTF
-	TRBJ2-1	TRBV7-9	-	TGTGCCAGCAGCGGTGGGGCTTACAATGAGCAGTTCTTC	CASSGGAYNEQFF
-	TRBJ2-1	TRBV2	-	TGTGCCAGCAGTGGGGTGCGGGGACCCCTCTACAATGAGCAGTTCTTC	CASSGVRGPLYNEQFF
-	TRBJ2-2	TRBV19	-	TGTGCCAGTAGTACTTTCCTCGGGGGCGGGGAGCTGTTTTTT	CASSTFLGGGELFF
few	TRBJ1-4	TRBV28	-	TGTGCCAGCAGTTTGCCCAGGGAACATGAAAAACTGTTTTTT	CASSLPREHEKLFF
-	TRBJ1-6	TRBV7-8	TRBD1	TGTGCCAGCAGCCAGGGGAGGACAGGCAGAATCCTCCACTTT	CASSQGRTGRILHF
large	TRBJ1-5	TRBV15	-	TGTGCCACCAGCCAGGGACTGCCTCAGCCCCAGCATTTT	CATSQGLPQPQHF
-	TRBJ1-3	TRBV28	-	TGTGCCAGCAGACAAACCCGTTCCCGAAACACCATATATTTT	CASRQTRSRNTIYF
-	TRBJ2-5	TRBV2	-	TGTGCCAGCAGTGTTGGCTTTTCGGGGGAGACCCAGTACTTC	CASSVGFSGETQYF
-	TRBJ1-1	TRBV18	-	TGTGCCAGCTCACCTAGCCCGCGTCAGAACACTGAAGCTTTCTTT	CASSPSPRQNTEAFF
once	TRBJ1-1	TRBV5-4	TRBD1	TGTGCCAGCAGCCGGGAAACAGGGGGCGGCACTGAAGCTTTCTTT	CASSRETGGGTEAFF
-	TRBJ2-1	TRBV19	TRBD2	TGTGCCAGTAGTATGGGGGGCTCACTAGCGGGAGAGGTAAATGAGCAGTTCTTC	CASSMGGSLAGEVNEQFF
-	TRBJ2-2	TRBV13	-	TGTGCCAGCAGCGCGGCCGGTAGCTTCACCGGGGAGCTGTTTTTT	CASSAAGSFTGELFF
once	TRBJ1-1	TRBV29-1	-	TGCAGCGGCTCAGGGTTGAACACTGAAGCTTTCTTT	CSGSGLNTEAFF
-	TRBJ2-2	TRBV18	TRBD1	TGTGCCAGCTCACCGGGACAGGGGAGTATCATCGGGGAGCTGTTTTTT	CASSPGQGSIIGELFF
-	TRBJ2-7	TRBV10-3	-	TGTGCCATCAGACCCCGAGAGGGGGTTAGGGGCTCCTACGAGCAGTACTTC	CAIRPREGVRGSYEQYF
-	TRBJ1-4	TRBV5-1	TRBD1	TGCGCCAGCAGCTACTCCGCCGGGACAGGGGAACTGTTTTTT	CASSYSAGTGELFF
-	TRBJ2-2	TRBV7-3	-	TGTGCCAGCAGCACTAGCTACCCTCCCGGGGAGCTGTTTTTT	CASSTSYPPGELFF
-	TRBJ1-6	TRBV4-1	-	TGCGCCAGCAGCCAAGAATCGGGGCCCCTCCACTTT	CASSQESGPLHF
once	TRBJ2-7	TRBV5-1	TRBD1	TGCGCCAGCAGCTCTGCCGGGACAGAGGACGAGCAGTACTTC	CASSSAGTEDEQYF
-	TRBJ2-7	TRBV9	TRBD2	TGTGCCAGCAGCGTTAACGCGGGGGGGTCCGAGCAGTACTTC	CASSVNAGGSEQYF
-	TRBJ2-7	TRBV11-1	-	TGTGCCAGCAGCTTAGCCGGGACTTTCTCCTACGAGCAGTACTTC	CASSLAGTFSYEQYF
-	TRBJ2-3	TRBV30	TRBD2	TGTGCCTGGAGACTCGCGGGGGGGGGTGATACGCAGTATTTT	CAWRLAGGGDTQYF
-	TRBJ1-6	TRBV28	-	TGTGCCAGCAGGGTCCAGGGGAACAATTCACCCCTCCACTTT	CASRVQGNNSPLHF
once	TRBJ2-3	TRBV6-5	-	TGTGCCAGCAGGGCAGAATCCCATACGCAGTATTTT	CASRAESHTQYF
-	TRBJ2-3	TRBV9	-	TGTGCCAGCAGCGGGACTCGTAATACGCAGTATTTT	CASSGTRNTQYF
-	TRBJ2-7	TRBV29-1	-	TGCAGCGTCAGGGTAGAACTCTCCTACGAGCAGTACTTC	CSVRVELSYEQYF
-	TRBJ2-7	TRBV28	-	TGTGCCAGCAGTCAACCCGGGACTTTACATGGGGAGCAGTACTTC	CASSQPGTLHGEQYF
-	TRBJ1-2	TRBV28	-	TGTGCCAGCACACCCGTGGTTTCGCGTGGCTACACCTTC	CASTPVVSRGYTF
-	TRBJ2-7	TRBV10-3	TRBD1	TGTGCCATCACCAAAGACAGGGAATACGAGCAGTACTTC	CAITKDREYEQYF
-	TRBJ2-7	TRBV30	-	TGTGCCGTGGAGAGCAATTTGGCCGAGCAGTACTTC	CAVESNLAEQYF
-	TRBJ2-4	TRBV7-8	-	TGTGCCAGCAGCTCTGCCTACAGGTCCCCCCCCAACTTC	CASSSAYRSPPNF
-	TRBJ2-1	TRBV25-1	TRBD2	TGTGCCAGCAGTGATATTCGACTAGCGGGACACTACAATGAGCAGTTCTTC	CASSDIRLAGHYNEQFF
-	TRBJ2-5	TRBV2	TRBD2	TGTGCCAGCACCGATCACCGGCGGGGGAGAACACAGTACTTC	CASTDHRRGRTQYF
-	TRBJ2-3	TRBV6-5	TRBD2	TGTGCCAGCAGTTCGCCACTAGCGGGAGAAACAGATACGCAGTATTTT	CASSSPLAGETDTQYF
-	TRBJ1-5	TRBV2	-	TGTGCCAGCAGCCCCCCGCCGACTATGAGGTTGGCCCAATCCAATCAGCCCCAGCATTTT	CASSPPPTMRLAQSNQPQHF